The T cell receptor beta chain described here comes from a study of cytomegalovirus exposure and HLA in healthy donors. The germline V gene has CDR1 MNHNS and CDR2 SASEGT. CDR3 size: 15 residues. General study points: Earlier analysis found most TCR beta V segments productive about 90% or about 30% of the time. The majority of CMV-associated TCR beta chains were reported as apparently HLA-restricted in a later analysis. In a later analysis, specific HLA alleles were associated with more than 15,000 TCR beta sequences at a 0.05 false discovery rate. Among the sequence variants, a highly shared cluster was likely an artifact of sequencing.

A note on this clone: The target antigen is unknown.

In the PCR, 60 Vbeta and 13 Jbeta primers were used. Sequencing was performed with immunoSEQ multiplex PCR; in TCRdb, only in-frame clones are kept and a portion is missing. Counted here are about 140,000 clones, over 75% occurring once; the ten biggest clones make up less than 2%. The sequence came from a man aged 40-55 years in good health and CMV-seronegative. The specimen was PBMCs. This sequence joins TRBV6-1 and TRBJ2-5; 10 bases are a match to TRBD2. TRBJ2-7 explains the end of the DNA better; the J call may be wrong. CDR3 sequence: CASSSLAGGTYEQYF. The CDR3 nucleotides are TGTGCCAGCAGCTCTTTAGCGGGAGGAACCTACGAGCAGTACTTC.